This is a list of T cell receptor beta chains from one sample in a study of control samples from healthy donors and cancer patients. Using immunoSEQ multiplex PCR, the repertoire was profiled, and TCRdb retains in-frame clones only, with some absent. Among more than 95,000 clones listed, about 90% were seen once. Source material: blood. The receptors come from a man younger than 30 in good health. The CDR3 runs from the conserved cysteine through the conserved F or W. Each record gives: V gene, clone size, D gene, CDR3 length, J gene, CDR3 protein, CDR3 DNA. D genes are given only for firm matches. Size values are once, few and many counts, or a class for expanded clones, and some rows have none.

TRBV7-3,NA,NA,15,TRBJ2-3,CASTLGTSSTDTQYF,TGTGCCAGCACCCTAGGTACTTCTAGCACAGATACGCAGTATTTT
TRBV29-1,NA,NA,13,TRBJ1-5,CSVEQGSNQPQHF,TGCAGCGTTGAGCAAGGGAGCAATCAGCCCCAGCATTTT
TRBV18,NA,NA,14,TRBJ1-6,CASSPLADNSPLHF,TGTGCCAGCTCACCACTGGCAGATAATTCACCCCTCCACTTT
TRBV19,NA,TRBD2,15,TRBJ2-7,CASSMSTSGTYEQYF,TGTGCCAGTAGTATGTCAACTAGCGGAACCTACGAGCAGTACTTC
TRBV2,NA,NA,16,TRBJ1-1,CASSAEVYPRTTEAFF,TGTGCCAGCAGCGCCGAAGTCTACCCACGGACAACCGAAGCTTTCTTT
TRBV28,NA,NA,14,TRBJ2-7,CATSPPRGTYEQYF,TGTGCCACCTCCCCGCCTCGGGGAACCTACGAGCAGTACTTC
TRBV19,NA,NA,12,TRBJ1-1,CASGAGWTEAFF,TGTGCCAGTGGAGCAGGGTGGACTGAAGCTTTCTTT
TRBV19,NA,TRBD2,16,TRBJ2-5,CASSIKRRLAGGAQYF,TGTGCCAGTAGTATTAAACGGCGGCTAGCGGGAGGGGCCCAGTACTTC
TRBV10-1,NA,NA,18,TRBJ2-1,CASSDYREGLAAWHEQFF,TGCGCCAGCAGTGACTACAGGGAAGGGTTAGCAGCGTGGCATGAGCAGTTCTTC
TRBV9,NA,NA,15,TRBJ1-1,CASSVVGASNTEAFF,TGTGCCAGCAGCGTAGTGGGGGCCTCGAACACTGAAGCTTTCTTT
TRBV19,once,NA,17,TRBJ2-2,CASSFRVGSSFTGELFF,TGTGCCAGTAGCTTCAGAGTCGGATCGTCCTTCACCGGGGAGCTGTTTTTT
TRBV4-1,once,NA,14,TRBJ1-4,CASSQEAYNEKLFF,TGCGCCAGCAGCCAAGAGGCGTATAATGAAAAACTGTTTTTT
TRBV19,many,NA,12,TRBJ1-2,CASRNPELGYTF,TGTGCCAGTAGGAACCCTGAGTTGGGCTACACCTTC
TRBV12-3/TRBV12-4,NA,TRBD1,12,TRBJ2-1,CASSLDRGREFF,TGTGCCAGCAGTCTGGACAGGGGGCGAGAGTTCTTC
TRBV28,NA,TRBD1,14,TRBJ1-2,CASSSGQGDYGYTF,TGTGCCAGCAGTTCAGGACAGGGGGACTATGGCTACACCTTC
TRBV3-1/TRBV3-2,NA,NA,15,TRBJ1-6,CASSQERAGVSPLHF,TGTGCCAGCAGCCAAGAAAGGGCAGGGGTTTCACCCCTCCACTTT
TRBV2,NA,NA,14,TRBJ1-2,CASSFDTGNYGYTF,TGTGCCAGCAGCTTTGACACAGGAAACTATGGCTACACCTTC
TRBV10-1,NA,TRBD1,20,TRBJ1-1,CASSDGTARTGGIWGTEAFF,TGCGCCAGCAGTGATGGAACGGCGAGGACAGGGGGCATCTGGGGCACTGAAGCTTTCTTT
TRBV2,NA,NA,14,TRBJ2-7,CASRPRGYAYEQYF,TGTGCCAGCAGGCCGAGGGGCTACGCCTACGAGCAGTACTTC
TRBV7-2,NA,NA,15,TRBJ1-1,CASSAQLQVNTEAFF,TGTGCCAGCAGCGCTCAACTACAGGTAAACACTGAAGCTTTCTTT
TRBV28,NA,NA,15,TRBJ1-1,CASSLTGIGNTEAFF,TGTGCCAGCAGCCTGACGGGAATAGGAAACACTGAAGCTTTCTTT
TRBV11-2,few,TRBD2,13,TRBJ2-7,CASSYGTNYEQYF,TGTGCCAGCAGCTACGGGACTAACTACGAGCAGTACTTC